This T cell receptor beta chain stems from a study of cytomegalovirus exposure and HLA in healthy donors. The CDR3 is made up of 12 amino acids. V dropped 4 bases and J dropped 7 bases, with 10 bases sitting between them. Germline values: CDR1 SGHDT, CDR2 YYEEEE. The PCR was carried out with 60 Vbeta primers and 13 Jbeta primers. Profiled with immunoSEQ multiplex PCR; TCRdb holds only in-frame clones, not every one. Among around 130,000 clones listed, 70% to 80% were seen once. The sequence derives from a woman aged 45 to 65 in good health and CMV-seronegative. This sequence joins TRBV5-6 and TRBJ2-3; possible D gene TRBD2, 5 bases. Sequencing was carried out using PBMCs. The CDR3 sequence: CASSAPGNTQYF. In DNA, the CDR3 is TGTGCCAGCAGCGCTCCGGGGAATACGCAGTATTTT. Based on the CDR3 plus reference TRBV5-6 and TRBJ2-3, the full variable domain is DAGVTQSPTHLIKTRGQQVTLRCSPKSGHDTVSWYQQALGQGPQFIFQYYEEEERQRGNFPDRFSGHQFPNYSSELNVNALLLGDSALYLCASSAPGNTQYFGPGTRLTVL.